The entry below describes one TCR beta chain. The target antigen is unknown. This table comes from immunoSEQ multiplex PCR, and its TCRdb copy is limited to in-frame clones, with some not included. Found here are tens of thousands of clones, roughly four fifths of them singletons; the top ten hold under 0.4%. This sample was included in a study of STAT5B mutations in CD4+ large granular lymphocyte leukemia. Findings and limits, study-wide: No patients shared main leukemic clonotypes, though around 24% appeared at low frequency elsewhere.

CDR3 length equals 13 residues. V lost 4 bases to trimming and J lost 0 bases, with 7 bases between them. Germline V gene data show CDR1 as SGDLS and CDR2 as YYNGEE. Healthy controls were blood donor buffy coats. J is TRBJ1-1 and V is TRBV9; D call uncertain. Sequences were obtained from CD4+ T cells from blood buffy coats. This sequence originates from a human donor in good health. This CDR3 reads CASSREMNTEAFF. The CDR3, as DNA: TGTGCCAGCAGCCGGGAGATGAACACTGAAGCTTTCTTT.